The rows below give T cell receptor beta chains drawn from one sample of a study of cytomegalovirus exposure and HLA in healthy donors. Profiling relied on immunoSEQ multiplex PCR, and the TCRdb table lists in-frame clones only, not all of them. The table includes more than 85,000 clones, 75% detected once. Source material: PBMCs. These receptors were taken from a male donor in good health and CMV-seropositive. CDR3s include the opening cysteine and the closing phenylalanine or tryptophan. D genes are given only for firm matches. The size field is filled for only some rows; it gives once, few, many or a size class.

d_call,clone_size,v_call,j_call,cdr3_nt,cdr3_aa
TRBD1,NA,TRBV5-4,TRBJ1-4,TGTGCCAGCAGCAACAGACAGGGATCGAGAGAAAAACTGTTTTTT,CASSNRQGSREKLFF
TRBD1,NA,TRBV29-1,TRBJ1-2,TGCAGCGTTGAATCCAGGGGGCGAACCCCTGGCTACACCTTC,CSVESRGRTPGYTF
NA,once,TRBV7-9,TRBJ2-3,TGTGCCAGCAGCCCGTTGTCGGGGGGCACAGATACGCAGTATTTT,CASSPLSGGTDTQYF
TRBD1,NA,TRBV27,TRBJ1-5,TGTGCCAGCAGCTCGGGACAGGGGGGCAATCAGCCCCAGCATTTT,CASSSGQGGNQPQHF
NA,few,TRBV4-2,TRBJ1-1,TGTGCCAGCAGCCAAGATACAGAAGAAGCTTTCTTT,CASSQDTEEAFF
NA,NA,TRBV9,TRBJ2-5,TGTGCCAGCAGCGTAGGCGGGGGCGGGGAGACCCAGTACTTC,CASSVGGGGETQYF
NA,NA,TRBV27,TRBJ2-1,TGTGCCAGCAGCCACCCCAGGCACAGCTACAATGAGCAGTTCTTC,CASSHPRHSYNEQFF
TRBD1,few,TRBV6-4,TRBJ2-2,TGTGCCAGCAGTTCGGGACAGGGGAACACCGGGGAGCTGTTTTTT,CASSSGQGNTGELFF
TRBD1,once,TRBV7-2,TRBJ2-7,TGTGCCAGCAGCAGAGACAGGGACGTCTACGAGCAGTACTTC,CASSRDRDVYEQYF
TRBD2,NA,TRBV4-1,TRBJ2-5,TGCGCCAGCAGCCAAACTAGAGCCATTAGCGGGGGGAACCAAGAGACCCAGTACTTC,CASSQTRAISGGNQETQYF
TRBD1,NA,TRBV11-1,TRBJ2-2,TGTGCCAGCAGCCCCAGGGGGCAAACCACCGGGGAGCTGTTTTTT,CASSPRGQTTGELFF
TRBD2,NA,TRBV9,TRBJ2-1,TGTGCCAGCAGTCCCGGGGGGGCCAGGGGTCTAGACAATGAGCAGTTCTTC,CASSPGGARGLDNEQFF
NA,NA,TRBV19,TRBJ1-1,TGTGCCACGAATATGGGAGGGTCAGAAAACACTGAAGCTTTCTTT,CATNMGGSENTEAFF
NA,NA,TRBV11-1,TRBJ2-3,TGTGCCAGCAGCTACTCAGGCAGGGTGGGAACAGATACGCAGTATTTT,CASSYSGRVGTDTQYF
TRBD1,NA,TRBV30,TRBJ1-5,TGTGCCTGGAGTGGGACAGGGTGGCATCAGCCCCAGCATTTT,CAWSGTGWHQPQHF
TRBD2,NA,TRBV12-5,TRBJ2-3,TGTGCTAGTGGCCGCCCCGCGGGCGGGGGGGCCCGTACGCAGTATTTT,CASGRPAGGGARTQYF
NA,NA,TRBV27,TRBJ2-5,TGTGCCAGCAGTCCCGGGCCGGGGGAGACCCAGTACTTC,CASSPGPGETQYF
NA,NA,TRBV6-5,TRBJ1-3,TGTGCCAGCAGTTACTCGGCTGACACCTCTGGAAACACCATATATTTT,CASSYSADTSGNTIYF
TRBD1,few,TRBV4-2,TRBJ2-7,TGTGCCAGCAGCCAAGATCCGGGACAGCCCTACGAGCAGTACTTC,CASSQDPGQPYEQYF
NA,NA,TRBV20-1,TRBJ2-7,TGCAGTGCTAGAGACCTTAAGTACTTC,CSARDLKYF
TRBD1,NA,TRBV9,TRBJ1-6,TGTGCCAGCAGCGCCAGACAGGGATGGGATTCACCCCTCCACTTT,CASSARQGWDSPLHF
TRBD2,NA,TRBV4-2,TRBJ2-1,TGTGCCAGCAGCCGAACGGGGGGGCCTAGGTACAATGAGCAGTTCTTC,CASSRTGGPRYNEQFF
TRBD2,NA,TRBV19,TRBJ2-2,TGTGCCAGTAGTCCCATGGTGGGACTAGCGAACACCGGGGAGCTGTTTTTT,CASSPMVGLANTGELFF
TRBD1,once,TRBV4-2,TRBJ2-5,TGTGCCAGCAGCCAAGAGGGGGGACAGGGAGGAGAGACCCAGTACTTC,CASSQEGGQGGETQYF
NA,NA,TRBV5-5,TRBJ2-7,TGTGCCAGCAGCTTGGGGTTGTCCCCGGAGTACGAGCAGTACTTC,CASSLGLSPEYEQYF
NA,many,TRBV6-1,TRBJ1-6,TGTGCCAGCGGGCAGGGGATCTATAATTCACCCCTCCACTTT,CASGQGIYNSPLHF
TRBD2,NA,TRBV5-4,TRBJ2-5,TGTGCCAGCACGACTAGCGGGGGGCCTCAAGAGACCCAGTACTTC,CASTTSGGPQETQYF
NA,NA,TRBV7-5,TRBJ2-5,TGTGCCAGAAGCCTAGGAACCCAGGACAGGGAGGATTTGGAGACCCAGTACTTC,CARSLGTQDREDLETQYF
NA,NA,TRBV6-5,TRBJ2-2,TGTGCCAGCAGTTACTCGGGCGTCGGGGAGCTGTTTTTT,CASSYSGVGELFF
NA,NA,TRBV11-3,TRBJ2-3,TGTGCCAGCAGCGGCCTGACTCACCATAGCGGAGGGGATACGCAGTATTTT,CASSGLTHHSGGDTQYF
NA,NA,TRBV5-1,TRBJ2-7,TGCGCCAGCAGCATATCCGGGACAAGCTACGAGCAGTACTTC,CASSISGTSYEQYF
NA,NA,TRBV14,TRBJ2-7,TGTGCCAGCAGCTTAATCAGATTTTACGAGCAGTACTTC,CASSLIRFYEQYF
NA,NA,TRBV21-1,TRBJ1-5,TGTGCCAGCAGCACGGGGATTCAGAGCAATCAGCCCCAGCATTTT,CASSTGIQSNQPQHF
NA,once,TRBV5-4,TRBJ1-2,TGTGCCAGCAGCCTAGCAGAGGCTAACTATGGCTACACCTTC,CASSLAEANYGYTF
NA,NA,TRBV30,TRBJ1-2,TGTGCCTGGAGTCCAATAGGGGATGGCTACACCTTC,CAWSPIGDGYTF
TRBD1,few,TRBV6-5,TRBJ2-1,TGTGCCAGCAGTTACTCAGCGGGGACAGGGGGCAATGAGCAGTTCTTC,CASSYSAGTGGNEQFF
NA,NA,TRBV5-6,TRBJ2-7,TGTGCCAGCAGCTCCCTCGGCGAGCAGTACTTC,CASSSLGEQYF
TRBD1,NA,TRBV7-6,TRBJ1-1,TGTGCCAGTGGAAATGGCAGGACAGGGGGCCTTTTACAAGCTTTCTTT,CASGNGRTGGLLQAFF
TRBD1,NA,TRBV15,TRBJ2-7,TGTGCCACCAGCACCGGACAGGGCTACGAGCAGTACTTC,CATSTGQGYEQYF
NA,NA,TRBV4-1,TRBJ1-4,TGCGCCAGCAGCCATCGACAGACAACTAATGAAAAACTGTTTTTT,CASSHRQTTNEKLFF
TRBD2,NA,TRBV19,TRBJ2-7,TGTGCCAGTAGTGGGGGGACTAGGGGCATCGACGAGCAGTACTTC,CASSGGTRGIDEQYF
NA,NA,TRBV6-6,TRBJ2-5,TGTGCCAGCAGTCGGGACACCCCGGCCCAGTACTTC,CASSRDTPAQYF